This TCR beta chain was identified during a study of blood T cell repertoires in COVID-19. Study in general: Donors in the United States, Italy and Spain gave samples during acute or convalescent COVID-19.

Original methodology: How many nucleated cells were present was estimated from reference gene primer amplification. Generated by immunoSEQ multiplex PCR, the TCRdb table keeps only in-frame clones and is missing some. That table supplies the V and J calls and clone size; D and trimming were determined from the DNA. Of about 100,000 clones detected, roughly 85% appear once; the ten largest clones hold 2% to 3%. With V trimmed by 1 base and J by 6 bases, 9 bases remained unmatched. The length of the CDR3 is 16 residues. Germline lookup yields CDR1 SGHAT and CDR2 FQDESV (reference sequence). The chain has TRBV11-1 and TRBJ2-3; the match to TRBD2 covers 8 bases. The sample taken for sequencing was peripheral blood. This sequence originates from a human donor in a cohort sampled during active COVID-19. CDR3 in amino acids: CASSLGGRRGVDTQYF. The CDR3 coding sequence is TGTGCCAGCAGCTTAGGCGGGAGGCGGGGGGTGGATACGCAGTATTTT.